This T cell receptor beta chain was sequenced in a study of blood T cell repertoires in COVID-19. Overall study context: The origin of the acute and convalescent COVID-19 samples was the United States, Italy and Spain. T cells, B-cell-depleted T cells, or PBMCs supplied cDNA or gDNA.

The repertoire was sequenced with immunoSEQ multiplex PCR; TCRdb's copy has only in-frame clones and lacks some. The sample includes approximately 150,000 clones, approximately 82% of them seen just once. Input material: peripheral blood. The TCR sequence derives from a man aged 55-75 years with active or convalescent COVID-19.

The CDR3 nucleotides are TGTGCTAGTGGTTTGGGACAGGGAATCAGCTATGGCTACACCTTC. Translated, it gives CASGLGQGISYGYTF. The V call is TRBV12-5, the J call TRBJ1-2, with 7 bases identical to TRBD1. The junction had 6 bases not matched to a gene; V was cut back by 1 base and J by 4 bases. Germline V gives CDR1 LGHNT, CDR2 FRNRAP. The CDR3 runs to 15 residues. Complete variable domain (other parts from reference TRBV12-5 and TRBJ1-2): DARVTQTPRHKVTEMGQEVTMRCQPILGHNTVFWYRQTMMQGLELLAYFRNRAPLDDSGMPKDRFSAEMPDATLATLKIQPSEPRDSAVYFCASGLGQGISYGYTFGSGTRLTVV.